These 2 T cell receptor beta chains came from one sample sequenced in a study of control samples from healthy donors and cancer patients. TCRdb's copy holds only in-frame clones and misses some; the assay was immunoSEQ multiplex PCR. The repertoire holds some 120,000 clones, with around 90% as singletons. Material for sequencing was blood. The receptors originated from a woman in her 70s in good health.

CDR3 residues: CASSISGGEVVRQYF. In DNA, the CDR3 is TGTGCCAGCAGTATTTCCGGGGGAGAAGTTGTCCGGCAGTACTTC. This chain links TRBV2 with TRBJ2-7, with a weak D call TRBD2 (6 bases). This CDR3 has 15 residues. Germline V gene lookup returns CDR1 SNHLY and CDR2 FYNNEI. V was cut by 5 bases and J by 9 bases, with 23 bases left in between.

This chain joins TRBV11-2 and TRBJ1-4; a possible D gene is TRBD1 (6 bases). The CDR3 covers 18 residues. Germline loops: CDR1 SGHAT, CDR2 FQNNGV. V dropped 3 bases and J dropped 3 bases, with 20 bases sitting between them. DNA for the CDR3: TGTGCCAGCAGCTTGAACACTGGGCGGTGGACAGCTAATGAAAAACTGTTTTTT. It yields the protein CASSLNTGRWTANEKLFF.